One TCR beta chain is described in this entry. As yet, its antigen is unknown. In chemo-refractory metastatic non-small-cell lung cancer, patients got ipilimumab CTLA-4 blockade together with focal radiation. CDR3 length: 12 residues. Trimming shortened V by 3 bases and J by 3 bases, and 3 bases separated the two germline ends. The germline V gene encodes CDR1 SGHDN and CDR2 FVKESK. This record comes from a study of radiotherapy plus CTLA-4 blockade in lung cancer. Study context: Objective responses occurred in roughly a sixth of patients; about 34% had disease control.

Study-wide findings and caveats: Tumor-derived TCR clones expanded in blood after radiotherapy plus ipilimumab. In blood, early T cell clone dynamics reportedly predicted response best, together with interferon-beta.

Profiling relied on immunoSEQ multiplex PCR, and the TCRdb table lists in-frame clones only, not all of them. The data contain under 70,000 clones, 60% to 80% of them singletons. This chain links TRBV14 with TRBJ1-5; D is unclear. Here the sequenced sample was peripheral blood, taken from a patient treated with radiotherapy plus ipilimumab. This TCR derives from a human donor with non-small cell lung cancer who had a complete response to radiotherapy plus ipilimumab. The CDR3 DNA reads as TGTGCCAGCAGCCAGTACAATCAGCCCCAGCATTTT. Its translation: CASSQYNQPQHF.